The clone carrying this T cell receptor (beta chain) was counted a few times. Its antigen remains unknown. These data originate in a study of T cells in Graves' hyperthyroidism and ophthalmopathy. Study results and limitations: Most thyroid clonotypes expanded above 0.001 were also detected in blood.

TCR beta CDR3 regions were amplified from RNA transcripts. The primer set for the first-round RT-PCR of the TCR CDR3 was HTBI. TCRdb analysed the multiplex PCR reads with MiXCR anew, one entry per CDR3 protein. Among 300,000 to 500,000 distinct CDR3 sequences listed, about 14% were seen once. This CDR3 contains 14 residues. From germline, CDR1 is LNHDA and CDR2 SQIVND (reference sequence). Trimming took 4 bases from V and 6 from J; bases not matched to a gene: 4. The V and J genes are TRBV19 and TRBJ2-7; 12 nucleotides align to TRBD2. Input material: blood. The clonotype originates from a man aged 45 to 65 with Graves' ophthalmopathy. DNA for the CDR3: TGTGCCAGTAGTACCCTAGCGGGAGGGCTCGAGCAGTACTTC. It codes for CASSTLAGGLEQYF.